This T cell receptor beta chain is from a study of cytomegalovirus exposure and HLA in healthy donors. Study results and limitations: Sequencing likely caused a cluster of highly shared sequence variants. Per a later analysis, HLA-associated TCR beta chains showed more clonal expansion than other, equally common TCR beta chains.

Notes on this clone: The antigen is undetermined.

V trimming: 5 bases; J trimming: 9 bases; junction bases outside the gene matches: 11. The length of the CDR3 is 15 residues. Germline CDR1 reads WNHNN; CDR2 reads SYGVQD (reference sequence). PCR was performed using 60 Vbeta and 13 Jbeta primers. Profiled with immunoSEQ multiplex PCR; TCRdb holds only in-frame clones, not every one. The sample includes 140,000 to 150,000 clones, around 80% of them seen just once. The receptor was isolated from a man aged 35-49 years in good health and CMV-seronegative. The sequencing sample was made of PBMCs. This chain links TRBV10-1 with TRBJ2-3, with 10 bases lining up with TRBD2. Written as DNA, the CDR3 is TGCGCCAGCAGTCCTAGGAAAACTAGCGGGGAGACGCAGTATTTT. Protein sequence: CASSPRKTSGETQYF.